The clone carrying this T cell receptor beta chain was seen at least ten times. The sample is drawn from a study of Graves' ophthalmopathy and Graves' hyperthyroidism. Clinical symptoms, serum thyroxine, TRAb, thyroid ultrasound and orbital computed tomography formed the basis of diagnosis. Looked up from germline, CDR1 is LNHDA and CDR2 is SQIVND (reference sequence). The CDR3 sequence is 12 residues long. Deletions cut 8 bases from V and 6 bases from J, with 13 bases between. RNA transcripts yielded amplified TCR beta CDR3 regions. First-round RT-PCR with HTBI primers preceded a second-round multiplex PCR. TCRdb re-derived calls from the multiplex PCR reads in MiXCR, one entry per CDR3 protein. Here the sample spans over 150,000 distinct CDR3 sequences, around two fifths being singletons.

Material: peripheral blood. This chain joins TRBV19 and TRBJ1-1; perhaps TRBD1 as D (6 bases). This clonotype originated in a woman aged 40 to 50 with Graves' ophthalmopathy. The CDR3 DNA reads TGTGCCAGTGTACAGGGTATGTCTGAAGCTTTCTTT. Translation: CASVQGMSEAFF.